This T cell receptor beta chain was profiled in a study of blood T cell repertoires in COVID-19. About the research overall: Samples representing acute and convalescent COVID-19 were sourced from the United States, Italy and Spain. PBMCs, B-cell-depleted T cells, or T cells were the source of the cDNA or gDNA that made up the material.

The CDR3 sequence is 15 residues long. Germline-derived CDR1 and CDR2 are MNHNS and SASEGT. Trimming stripped 2 bases from V and 2 bases from J, with 10 bases between. Authors' methods: Amplification of reference gene primers was used by the study to estimate nucleated cell counts. TCRdb's table, derived via immunoSEQ multiplex PCR, lists solely in-frame clones and lacks some. Clonal size and the V and J genes are those of that table, whereas D and trimming came from the DNA. The sample contains around 260,000 clones, 80% to 90% of which appear only once. The genes are TRBV6-1 and TRBJ1-5; D perhaps matches TRBD1 (6 bases). The sequence came from a man aged 60 to 69 with acute or convalescent COVID-19. The sequenced material came from peripheral blood. CDR3 sequence reads: CASSETSGGNQPQHF. The CDR3 DNA reads as TGTGCCAGCAGTGAAACGTCAGGGGGCAATCAGCCCCAGCATTTT.